The 32 T cell receptor beta chains in this list originate from one sample, sequenced in a study of response to subunit inactivated influenza vaccine. TCRdb ran MiXCR on the RT-PCR reads and lists one entry per CDR3 protein. The data contain 500,000 to 600,000 distinct CDR3 sequences, approximately 15% of them singletons. The specimen comprised PBMCs from blood, sampled 12 days after vaccination. The receptors were gathered from a middle-aged man who received an inactivated influenza vaccine.

The chain has TRBV12-3 or TRBV12-4 and TRBJ2-5; D may correspond to TRBD1 or TRBD2 (5 bases each). The CDR3 totals 16 residues. The ends were cut back, 5 bases at V and 5 bases at J, with 21 bases in the middle. The CDR3 protein is CASSIGTAPGLETQYF. In DNA form, the CDR3 reads TGTGCCAGCAGTATCGGGACCGCCCCTGGTCTGGAGACCCAGTACTTC.

The J gene is TRBJ2-7, the V gene TRBV7-2; D is uncertain. V was shortened by 7 bases and J by 0 bases, with 4 bases between the two germline ends. CDR1 SGHTA and CDR2 FQGNSA come from the germline V gene. This CDR3 comprises 11 residues. The CDR3 DNA reads TGTGCCAGCAAGAGCTCCTACGAGCAGTACTTC. Protein product: CASKSSYEQYF. Using reference TRBV7-2 and TRBJ2-7 for the parts outside the CDR3, the full variable domain is GAGVSQSPSNKVTEKGKDVELRCDPISGHTALYWYRQSLGQGLEFLIYFQGNSAPDKSGLPSDRFSAERTGGSVSTLTIQRTQQEDSAVYLCASKSSYEQYFGPGTRLTVT.

This rearrangement joins TRBV20-1 to TRBJ2-4; D may match TRBD1 or TRBD2 (5 bases each). The length of the CDR3 is 14 residues. V was trimmed by 5 bases and J by 0 bases, leaving 11 bases between them. Germline V gene data show CDR1 as DFQATT and CDR2 as SNEGSKA (reference sequence). The CDR3 DNA is TGCAGTGCTGGGGGACGGGTAGCCAAAAACATTCAGTACTTC. Encoded protein: CSAGGRVAKNIQYF.

The V and J genes are TRBV6-1 and TRBJ2-7, with D hard to call. Germline CDR1 MNHNS, CDR2 SASEGT. Deletions cut 3 bases from V and 3 bases from J, with 12 bases between. The CDR3 sequence is 14 residues long. The CDR3: CASSDPPWDYEQYF. Written as DNA, the CDR3 is TGTGCCAGCAGTGACCCTCCCTGGGACTACGAGCAGTACTTC.

This clonotype was seen many times. The rearrangement joins TRBV21-1 to TRBJ1-1; the D segment call TRBD1 is taken from the table without a DNA check. TRBV21-1 is given as a pseudogene. The CDR3 extends over 17 amino acids. DNA of the CDR3: TGTGCCAGCAGCATGGAGGACAGGCGGCCCATGAACACTGAAGCTTTCTTT. This translates into CASSMEDRRPMNTEAFF.

This clonotype was seen many times. V and J are TRBV28 and TRBJ2-3; a possible D gene is TRBD2 (7 bases). CDR1 and CDR2 (germline): MDHEN, SYDVKM. CDR3 size: 16 residues. The V and J ends lost 0 bases and 5 bases respectively, with 15 bases between them. This CDR3 is CASSLWGGGFEDTQYF. In DNA form, the CDR3 reads TGTGCCAGCAGTTTATGGGGAGGGGGGTTTGAAGATACGCAGTATTTT.

V usage is TRBV27 and J usage is TRBJ1-2; possible D gene TRBD1, 6 bases. CDR3 length: 15 amino acids. CDR1 is MNHEY, CDR2 SMNVEV, per germline (reference sequence). Trimming shortened V by 2 bases and J by 2 bases, and 12 bases separated the two germline ends. As DNA, the CDR3 is TGTGCCAGCAGTTTAATCGGTGGACAGAACTATGGCTACACCTTC. It codes for CASSLIGGQNYGYTF.

This clonotype was counted only a few times. The rearrangement links TRBV5-1 to TRBJ2-4; D not resolved. V dropped 0 bases and J dropped 0 bases, with 13 bases sitting between them. Germline CDR1 SGHRS, CDR2 YFSETQ. The CDR3 has 17 amino acids. CDR3 nucleotides: TGCGCCAGCAGCTTGGGTTTCAGACAATTAGCCAAAAACATTCAGTACTTC. Translating it yields CASSLGFRQLAKNIQYF.

This clonotype has a count of ten or more. The chain recombines TRBV25-1 with TRBJ1-5; D is possibly TRBD1 (5 bases). From germline, CDR1 is MGHDK and CDR2 SYGVNS. The CDR3 contains 12 residues. The CDR3 sequence: CPWGENNQPQHF. CDR3 coding DNA: TGTCCTTGGGGGGAGAACAATCAGCCCCAGCATTTT.

The table lists this clonotype with many counts. The rearrangement links TRBV11-3 to TRBJ1-1; TRBD1 might be the D (6 bases). Trimming stripped 9 bases from V and 1 base from J, with 12 bases between. The CDR3 length is 13 residues. CDR1 SGHNT and CDR2 YENEEA come from the germline V gene. CDR3 sequence (DNA): TGTGCCAGTTCGGGACACTCGAACACTGAAGCTTTCTTT. Protein: CASSGHSNTEAFF. Looking up the rest from reference TRBV11-3 and TRBJ1-1 gives the full variable domain: EAGVVQSPRYKIIEKKQPVAFWCNPISGHNTLYWYLQNLGQGPELLIRYENEEAVDDSQLPKDRFSAERLKGVDSTLKIQPAELGDSAVYLCASSGHSNTEAFFGQGTRLTVV.

The chain uses TRBV24-1 and TRBJ2-5, with D possibly being TRBD2 (6 bases). Looked up from germline, CDR1 is KGHDR and CDR2 is SFDVKD. V was trimmed by 1 base and J by 2 bases, leaving 16 bases between them. The CDR3 is made up of 17 amino acids. CDR3 in DNA: TGTGCCACCAGTGATTTAGTCCGGGACTCTAGGCAAGAGACCCAGTACTTC. Its protein is CATSDLVRDSRQETQYF.

This clonotype was seen a few times. V and J are TRBV9 and TRBJ2-7; D is unclear. This CDR3 has 14 residues. The V end lost 3 bases, the J end lost 3 bases, and 13 bases lay between the germline ends. Germline values: CDR1 SGDLS, CDR2 YYNGEE. In nucleotides, the CDR3 is TGTGCCAGCAGCGAGGGCACCTTATTCTACGAGCAGTACTTC. This encodes CASSEGTLFYEQYF.

This clonotype came up a few times. The V call is TRBV24-1, the J call TRBJ2-2, with 8 positions matching TRBD2. Per germline, CDR1 KGHDR and CDR2 SFDVKD. Germline trimming cut 3 bases from V and 4 bases from J; bases unmatched to any gene: 6. The CDR3 consists of 16 residues. The CDR3 DNA reads TGTGCCACCAGTGATGACCGGGAGGGCATCACCGGGGAGCTGTTTTTT. Translated, it gives CATSDDREGITGELFF.

This clonotype has only a few counts. The gene calls are TRBV9 and TRBJ2-7; D is unresolved. The CDR3 loop spans 15 amino acids. Trimming took off 5 bases at V and 6 bases at J, with 21 bases between the two ends. Per the germline V gene, CDR1 is SGDLS and CDR2 is YYNGEE. The CDR3 is CASSIEAQRGVEQYF. The CDR3 DNA reads as TGTGCCAGCAGTATTGAGGCGCAAAGAGGAGTCGAGCAGTACTTC.

This clonotype turned up a few times. The chain links TRBV7-2 to TRBJ1-2, with 8 bases lining up with TRBD1. In germline, CDR1 is SGHTA, CDR2 FQGNSA. This CDR3 has 14 amino acids. V lost 6 bases, J lost 7 bases, and 10 bases stayed unmatched. As DNA, the CDR3 is TGTGCCAGCAGTTCAGGGGGCGGGGGTCGTGGCTACACCTTC. Translation: CASSSGGGGRGYTF. Using reference TRBV7-2 and TRBJ1-2 for the parts outside the CDR3, the full variable domain is GAGVSQSPSNKVTEKGKDVELRCDPISGHTALYWYRQSLGQGLEFLIYFQGNSAPDKSGLPSDRFSAERTGGSVSTLTIQRTQQEDSAVYLCASSSGGGGRGYTFGSGTRLTVV.

This clonotype was recorded at least ten times. This chain uses TRBV7-2 with TRBJ2-3; 7 bases agree with TRBD2. Trimming took 4 bases from V and 4 from J; bases not matched to a gene: 8. Germline loops: CDR1 SGHTA, CDR2 FQGNSA. The CDR3 covers 15 residues. In DNA, the CDR3 is TGTGCCAGCAGCTCTTGGGGGGGGTCGGCAGATACGCAGTATTTT. It encodes CASSSWGGSADTQYF.

The rearrangement uses TRBV12-3 or TRBV12-4 and TRBJ1-6, with a tentative D call TRBD1 (6 bases). CDR3 length equals 15 residues. V was shortened by 1 base and J by 10 bases, with 14 bases between the two germline ends. The CDR3 DNA follows: TGTGCCAGCAGTTTAGTCGGGGGCACCCCATCACCCCTCCACTTT. This gives the protein CASSLVGGTPSPLHF.

This clonotype was seen repeatedly, ten times or more. This chain uses TRBV7-6 with TRBJ2-7, with TRBD1 identical over 7 bases. Germline CDR1 SGHVS, CDR2 FNYEAQ. The CDR3 length is 14 residues. V lost 4 bases, J lost 5 bases, and 8 bases stayed unmatched. The DNA of the CDR3 is TGTGCCAGCAGCTCCCCCCGACAGGGAGACGAGCAGTACTTC. This encodes CASSSPRQGDEQYF.

This chain uses TRBV28 with TRBJ2-5; 10 positions agree with TRBD2. The junction had 8 bases not matched to a gene; V was cut back by 3 bases and J by 4 bases. The CDR3 is made up of 16 amino acids. CDR1 and CDR2 (germline): MDHEN, SYDVKM. DNA of the CDR3: TGTGCCAGCAGTTTGGAAGCGGGAGGGCCCTCAGAGACCCAGTACTTC. Protein: CASSLEAGGPSETQYF. The whole variable domain, remainder taken from reference TRBV28 and TRBJ2-5, is DVKVTQSSRYLVKRTGEKVFLECVQDMDHENMFWYRQDPGLGLRLIYFSYDVKMKEKGDIPEGYSVSREKKERFSLILESASTNQTSMYLCASSLEAGGPSETQYFGPGTRLLVL.

This clonotype was seen a handful of times. The chain has TRBV12-3 or TRBV12-4 and TRBJ2-1, with 8 bases identical to TRBD2. Trimming took 3 bases from V and 10 from J; bases not matched to a gene: 5. This CDR3 has 13 amino acids. The CDR3 nucleotides are TGTGCCAGCAGTTTCTCGGCTAGCGGGGAGCAGTTCTTC. The encoded protein is CASSFSASGEQFF.

This chain uses TRBV12-3 or TRBV12-4 with TRBJ2-7, with TRBD2 as a possible D gene (5 bases). There are 13 residues in the CDR3. V was pared by 2 bases and J by 6 bases, with 11 bases between. Here the CDR3 reads CASSLLGGGEQYF. CDR3 sequence (DNA): TGTGCCAGCAGTTTACTGGGTGGAGGCGAGCAGTACTTC.

This clonotype was counted at least ten times. V and J are TRBV4-3 and TRBJ2-5; D ambiguous. This CDR3 contains 15 residues. Between the trimmed V and J ends, which lost 1 base and 2 bases, there was a span of 11 bases. Germline V gene lookup returns CDR1 LGHNA and CDR2 YSLEER. DNA of the CDR3: TGCGCCAGCAGCCAAGCTGTCGGCAGGCAAGAGACCCAGTACTTC. Its protein product is CASSQAVGRQETQYF.

The genes are TRBV12-3 or TRBV12-4 and TRBJ1-1; D remains unclear. Trimming shortened V by 1 base and J by 0 bases, and 12 bases separated the two germline ends. The CDR3 contains 16 residues. The CDR3 reads CASSLERSSLNTEAFF. As DNA, the CDR3 is TGTGCCAGCAGTTTAGAGAGGTCGTCCTTGAACACTGAAGCTTTCTTT.

The V and J genes are TRBV24-1 and TRBJ1-5, with 7 bases identical to TRBD1. Losses at the gene ends were 11 bases for V and 2 bases for J; bases not matched to a gene: 5. CDR3 size: 13 residues. Germline CDR1 is KGHDR and CDR2 is SFDVKD. CDR3 coding DNA: TGTGCCATACAGGGGAAACGCAATCAGCCCCAGCATTTT. Translation gives CAIQGKRNQPQHF.

Ten or more counts support this clonotype. The chain couples TRBV3-1 to TRBJ2-1, with 8 bases lining up with TRBD2. Germline V CDR1 and CDR2: LGHDT, YNNKEL (reference sequence). V shed 4 bases, J shed 5 bases, and the junction held 10 bases outside the gene matches. There are 16 residues in the CDR3. The CDR3 coding sequence is TGTGCCAGCAGCCGACCGGGACTAGTCAGTCACAATGAGCAGTTCTTC. It yields the protein CASSRPGLVSHNEQFF.

The V and J genes are TRBV27 and TRBJ1-5; D is undetermined. Trimming left V 0 bases short and J 3 bases short, with 9 bases between. The CDR3 has 15 amino acids. From germline, CDR1 is MNHEY and CDR2 SMNVEV (reference sequence). CDR3 DNA sequence: TGTGCCAGCAGTTTATCTGGGGTTAACAATCAGCCCCAGCATTTT. Its protein is CASSLSGVNNQPQHF.

The rearrangement links TRBV18 to TRBJ1-1; D remains ambiguous. CDR1 and CDR2 (germline): KGHSH, LQKENI. The CDR3 consists of 14 residues. Trimming took off 3 bases at V and 0 bases at J, with 8 bases between the two ends. CDR3 sequence (DNA): TGTGCCAGCTCACCGGCGGCAATGAACACTGAAGCTTTCTTT. It codes for CASSPAAMNTEAFF.

This CDR3 reads CASSLSWVGGDNNEQFF. CDR3 nucleotides: TGCGCCAGCAGCCTCTCCTGGGTCGGGGGGGATAACAATGAGCAGTTCTTC. The chain joins TRBV4-1 to TRBJ2-1, with TRBD2 matching 8 bases. The CDR3 loop spans 17 amino acids. CDR1 is MGHRA, CDR2 YSYEKL, per germline. Germline trimming cut 4 bases from V and 5 bases from J; bases unmatched to any gene: 13.

The chain has TRBV12-3 or TRBV12-4 and TRBJ2-1; 13 nucleotides agree with TRBD2. The CDR3 contains 16 residues. The trim removed 1 base at V and 9 bases at J, leaving 6 bases unmatched. The DNA of the CDR3 is TGTGCCAGCAGTTTAGACGGGACTAGCGGGACAATTGAGCAGTTCTTC. It is translated as CASSLDGTSGTIEQFF.

This clonotype was observed at least ten times. The V and J genes are TRBV7-9 and TRBJ2-2; D gene uncertain. The CDR3 loop spans 17 amino acids. Germline V gene sequence: CDR1 SEHNR, CDR2 FQNEAQ (reference sequence). Trimming removed 0 bases from V and 0 bases from J, with 11 bases in between. CDR3 DNA sequence: TGTGCCAGCAGCTTAGCGCCACATTGGTCGAACACCGGGGAGCTGTTTTTT. It codes for CASSLAPHWSNTGELFF.

This clonotype was detected a few times. The chain joins TRBV30 to TRBJ2-2; possibly TRBD1 for D (7 bases). This CDR3 is 15 amino acids long. Trimming cost V 3 bases and J 7 bases, with 18 bases left between them. The germline gives CDR1 GTSNPN, CDR2 SVGIG (reference sequence). The CDR3 coding sequence is TGTGCCTGGAGGGTAACCGGCGGGACAGTCGGGGAGCTGTTTTTT. Residues: CAWRVTGGTVGELFF.

This clonotype was picked up a small number of times. V is TRBV20-1 and J is TRBJ2-3, with D tentatively TRBD1 (7 bases). This CDR3 is 14 amino acids long. The V and J ends lost 4 bases and 9 bases respectively, with 20 bases between them. Germline assignment: CDR1 DFQATT and CDR2 SNEGSKA (reference sequence). CDR3 loop: CSAIKEGAGGTQYF. As DNA, the CDR3 is TGCAGTGCTATAAAAGAGGGGGCAGGAGGGACGCAGTATTTT.